This passage covers 18 T cell receptor beta chains from one sample sequenced in a study of CD8+CD57+ T cells in acquired aplastic anemia. The authors sequenced patients whose flow cytometry had shown CD8+CD57+ cell expansion. Genomic DNA provided the template from which TCR beta VDJ and CDR3 profiles were obtained. TCRdb re-called the reads with MiXCR, one entry per CDR3 protein. Here the sample spans hundreds of thousands of distinct CDR3 sequences, approximately 33% being singletons. Sequenced input: sorted CD4+, CD8+, or CD8+CD57+ T cells (not recorded which) from PBMCs. These receptors all come from a human donor with aplastic anemia.

The chain is built from TRBV20-1 and TRBJ1-1; TRBD1 agrees at 10 bases. Germline lookup yields CDR1 DFQATT and CDR2 SNEGSKA (reference sequence). The CDR3 consists of 16 residues. V lost 4 bases to trimming and J lost 4 bases; unmatched junction nucleotides: 12. Here the CDR3 DNA reads TGCAGTGCTATACCGGGACAGGGGTTAGTCGGCACTGAAGCTTTCTTT. Protein product: CSAIPGQGLVGTEAFF.

The chain joins TRBV4-3 to TRBJ2-7; D remains ambiguous. The CDR3 runs to 15 residues. V was clipped by 0 bases and J by 1 base, with 10 bases between them. The germline V gene encodes CDR1 LGHNA and CDR2 YSLEER. In DNA, the CDR3 is TGCGCCAGCAGCCAAGAAGCTGCTAGTTCCTACGAGCAGTACTTC. Protein: CASSQEAASSYEQYF.

With respect to this clonotype: Given a much more abundant clone one base away, this may be a read error. This chain uses TRBV7-6 with TRBJ1-1; 8 nucleotides align to TRBD1. J lost 3 bases, V lost 5 bases, and 14 bases had no gene match. The germline V gene encodes CDR1 SGHVS and CDR2 FNYEAQ. The CDR3 totals 17 residues. DNA for the CDR3: TGTGCCAGCAGCATAACCGGACAGGGACGGGGGTACACTGAAGCTTTCTTT. Translating it yields CASSITGQGRGYTEAFF. The full variable domain, in which reference TRBV7-6 and TRBJ1-1 provide the parts outside the CDR3, is GAGVSQSPRYKVTKRGQDVALRCDPISGHVSLYWYRQALGQGPEFLTYFNYEAQQDKSGLPNDRFSAERPEGSISTLTIQRTEQRDSAMYRCASSITGQGRGYTEAFFGQGTRLTVV.

This clonotype was seen many times. This chain joins TRBV7-2 and TRBJ1-2; D is undetermined. With 0 bases removed from V and 7 bases from J, the gap between germline ends came to 15 bases. Looked up from germline, CDR1 is SGHTA and CDR2 is FQGNSA. The CDR3 is made up of 15 amino acids. The CDR3: CASSLAFRVRSGYTF. The CDR3 nucleotides read TGTGCCAGCAGCTTAGCTTTTCGGGTCCGTAGTGGCTACACCTTC.

This clonotype was seen more than once but under ten times. The rearrangement joins TRBV20-1 to TRBJ1-3, with D maybe TRBD1 (5 bases). Trimming removed 0 bases from V and 2 bases from J, with 11 bases in between. In germline, CDR1 is DFQATT, CDR2 SNEGSKA (reference sequence). The CDR3 is made up of 15 amino acids. The CDR3 protein is CSARDRVGAGNTIYF. In DNA, the CDR3 is TGCAGTGCTAGAGATCGCGTGGGGGCTGGAAACACCATATATTTT.

This clonotype was seen only once. The chain joins TRBV25-1 to TRBJ1-1; TRBD1 matches 9 bases. The junction had 26 bases not matched to a gene; V was cut back by 10 bases and J by 11 bases. CDR3 length equals 17 residues. Per the germline V gene, CDR1 is MGHDK and CDR2 is SYGVNS. CDR3 in DNA: TGTGCCATCAGAACCGGGACAGGGTATGGGGCAGAAATGAGGGCTTTCTTT. Protein: CAIRTGTGYGAEMRAFF.

A remark on this clonotype: At one of its ends the junction is not consistent with the germline gene, which may arise from a read error. The V call is TRBV15, the J call TRBJ2-2; the D is unclear. The CDR3 has 16 amino acids. Germline CDR1 LNHNV, CDR2 YYDKDF (reference sequence). CDR3 bases: TGTGCCGCCAGCACATTGAGAGAAGGTTTCGGCGGGGAGCTGTTTTTT. This encodes CAASTLREGFGGELFF.

The CDR3 sequence: CASRTAGGGETQYF. The CDR3, as DNA: TGTGCCAGCAGAACAGCAGGGGGCGGTGAGACCCAGTACTTC. This chain joins TRBV13 and TRBJ2-5; TRBD1 matches 8 bases. This CDR3 spans 14 amino acids. The V and J ends lost 6 bases and 5 bases, in that order; junction bases with no gene match: 8. CDR1 PRHDT and CDR2 FYEKMQ come from the germline V gene (reference sequence). The entire variable domain, with the rest obtained from reference TRBV13 and TRBJ2-5, is as follows: AAGVIQSPRHLIKEKRETATLKCYPIPRHDTVYWYQQGPGQDPQFLISFYEKMQSDKGSIPDRFSAQQFSDYHSELNMSSLELGDSALYFCASRTAGGGETQYFGPGTRLLVL.

With respect to this clonotype: Sequence at one end of the junction differs from germline and may be a read error. The CDR3 DNA is TGTGCCAGCAGTGAGGGGATACGCTACGGGCAGTACTTC. It encodes CASSEGIRYGQYF. J is TRBJ2-7 and V is TRBV6-1; no clear D gene. This CDR3 is built from 13 residues. Germline CDR1 MNHNS, CDR2 SASEGT.

There are a few counts of this clonotype. The rearrangement links TRBV2 to TRBJ2-1; TRBD2 agrees at 11 bases. J lost 10 bases, V lost 2 bases, and 13 bases had no gene match. The CDR3 loop spans 17 amino acids. Per germline, CDR1 SNHLY and CDR2 FYNNEI. The CDR3 loop is CASSEPKSGTSGSEQFF. CDR3 DNA: TGTGCCAGCAGTGAACCGAAGTCCGGGACTAGCGGATCCGAGCAGTTCTTC. Filled out from reference TRBV2 and TRBJ2-1, the complete variable domain reads EPEVTQTPSHQVTQMGQEVILRCVPISNHLYFYWYRQILGQKVEFLVSFYNNEISEKSEIFDDQFSVERPDGSNFTLKIRSTKLEDSAMYFCASSEPKSGTSGSEQFFGPGTRLTVL.

This clonotype was picked up a small number of times. This rearrangement joins TRBV30 to TRBJ1-1; D gene unclear. Trimming pared 0 bases from V and 0 bases from J, leaving 8 bases between. Germline loops: CDR1 GTSNPN, CDR2 SVGIG (reference sequence). This CDR3 comprises 14 residues. CDR3 bases: TGTGCCTGGAGTGTAATCCTAATGAACACTGAAGCTTTCTTT. This codes for CAWSVILMNTEAFF.

The V call is TRBV11-2, the J call TRBJ2-3; 7 nucleotides align to TRBD2. CDR3 size: 16 residues. CDR1 and CDR2 (germline): SGHAT, FQNNGV. J lost 0 bases, V lost 3 bases, and 6 bases had no gene match. CDR3 region: CASSFSSGISTDTQYF. CDR3 coding DNA: TGTGCCAGCAGCTTTTCTAGCGGAATTAGCACAGATACGCAGTATTTT.

Concerning this clonotype: As the CDR3 is not closed by the conserved phenylalanine or tryptophan, this likely results from a read error. This sequence joins TRBV19 and TRBJ2-1; TRBD1 might be the D (5 bases). Trimming cost V 7 bases and J 8 bases, with 21 bases left between them. This CDR3 is built from 15 residues. The germline V gene has CDR1 LNHDA and CDR2 SQIVND (reference sequence). CDR3 bases: TGTGCCAGTACCCCGGTTGGACACGGTGTTTATGAGCAGTTCCTC. Protein: CASTPVGHGVYEQFL.

The chain has TRBV19 and TRBJ2-1; 7 nucleotides match TRBD1. CDR1 and CDR2 from the germline V gene are LNHDA and SQIVND (reference sequence). After removal of 8 bases from V and 0 bases from J, the junction contained 7 bases not matched to a gene. This CDR3 is built from 15 residues. The CDR3, as DNA: TGTGCCAGTTTACCCCCAGGGGGCTCCTACAATGAGCAGTTCTTC. Its protein is CASLPPGGSYNEQFF.

The chain recombines TRBV20-1 with TRBJ2-2, with 9 bases identical to TRBD2. The germline gives CDR1 DFQATT, CDR2 SNEGSKA (reference sequence). The CDR3 totals 14 residues. After removal of 1 base from V and 9 bases from J, the junction contained 6 bases not matched to a gene. CDR3 loop: CSARVSGGPRELFF. CDR3 nucleotide sequence: TGCAGTGCTAGAGTAAGCGGGGGGCCCCGGGAGCTGTTTTTT.

V usage is TRBV29-1 and J usage is TRBJ1-2; no firm D call. The germline V gene encodes CDR1 SQVTM and CDR2 ANQGSEA. V was trimmed by 0 bases and J by 8 bases, leaving 16 bases between them. This CDR3 spans 14 amino acids. CDR3 protein: CSVEDSSVFNGYTF. In nucleotides, the CDR3 is TGCAGCGTTGAAGATTCCTCAGTTTTCAACGGCTACACCTTC. The whole variable domain, remainder taken from reference TRBV29-1 and TRBJ1-2, is SAVISQKPSRDICQRGTSLTIQCQVDSQVTMMFWYRQQPGQSLTLIATANQGSEATYESGFVIDKFPISRPNLTFSTLTVSNMSPEDSSIYLCSVEDSSVFNGYTFGSGTRLTVV.

V and J are TRBV12-3 or TRBV12-4 and TRBJ2-7; 9 bases agree with TRBD1. V shed 6 bases and J 6 bases; nucleotides not matched to a gene: 12. The CDR3 spans 15 residues. The chain's CDR3 is CASSRAGTGWSEQYF. The CDR3 nucleotides are TGTGCCAGCAGCCGAGCCGGGACAGGGTGGTCCGAGCAGTACTTC.

In this sample, this clonotype turned up a few times. The V and J genes are TRBV3-1 and TRBJ1-1; no clear D. Looked up from germline, CDR1 is LGHDT and CDR2 is YNNKEL (reference sequence). Deletions cut 4 bases from V and 6 bases from J, with 15 bases between. This CDR3 has 14 amino acids. The CDR3 DNA reads as TGTGCCAGCAGCCCAAAGGTGGGTAGCGCTGAAGCTTTCTTT. Residues: CASSPKVGSAEAFF. The full variable domain, rest sourced from reference TRBV3-1 and TRBJ1-1, is DTAVSQTPKYLVTQMGNDKSIKCEQNLGHDTMYWYKQDSKKFLKIMFSYNNKELIINETVPNRFSPKSPDKAHLNLHINSLELGDSAVYFCASSPKVGSAEAFFGQGTRLTVV.